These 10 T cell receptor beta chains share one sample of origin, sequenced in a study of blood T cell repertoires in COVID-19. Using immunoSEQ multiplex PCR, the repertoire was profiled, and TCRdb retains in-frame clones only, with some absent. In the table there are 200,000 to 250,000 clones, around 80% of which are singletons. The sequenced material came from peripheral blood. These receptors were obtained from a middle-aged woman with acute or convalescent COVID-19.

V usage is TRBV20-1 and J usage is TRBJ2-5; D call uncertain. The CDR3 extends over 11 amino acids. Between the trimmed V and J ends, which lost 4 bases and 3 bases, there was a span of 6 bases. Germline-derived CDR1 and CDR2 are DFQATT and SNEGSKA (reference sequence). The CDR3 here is CSAIQEETQYF. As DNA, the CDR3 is TGCAGTGCTATACAAGAAGAGACCCAGTACTTC.

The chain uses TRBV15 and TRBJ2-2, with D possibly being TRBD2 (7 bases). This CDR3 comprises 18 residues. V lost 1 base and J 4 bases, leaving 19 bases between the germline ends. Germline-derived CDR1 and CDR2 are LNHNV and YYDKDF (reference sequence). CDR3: CATSRGGGGGKGTGELFF. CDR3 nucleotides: TGTGCCACCAGCAGAGGGGGGGGCGGGGGCAAGGGCACCGGGGAGCTGTTTTTT.

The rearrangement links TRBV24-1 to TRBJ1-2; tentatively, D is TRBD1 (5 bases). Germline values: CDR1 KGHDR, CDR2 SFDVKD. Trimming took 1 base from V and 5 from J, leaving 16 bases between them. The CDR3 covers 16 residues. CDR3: CATSDFGWQGSYGYTF. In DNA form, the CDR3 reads TGTGCCACCAGTGATTTTGGCTGGCAGGGTTCGTATGGCTACACCTTC.

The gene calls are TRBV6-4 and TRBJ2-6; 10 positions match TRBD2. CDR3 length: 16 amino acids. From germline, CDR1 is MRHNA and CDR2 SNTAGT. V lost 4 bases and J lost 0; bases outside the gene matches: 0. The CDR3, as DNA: TGTGCCAGCAGTGCTAGCGGGAGCTCTGGGGCCAACGTCCTGACTTTC. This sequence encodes CASSASGSSGANVLTF.

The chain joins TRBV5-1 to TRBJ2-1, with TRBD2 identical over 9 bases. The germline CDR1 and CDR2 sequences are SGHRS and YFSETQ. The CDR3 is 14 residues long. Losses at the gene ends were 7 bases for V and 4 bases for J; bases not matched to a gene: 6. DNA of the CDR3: TGCGCCAGCGTGCCTAGCGGGGCTTACAATGAGCAGTTCTTC. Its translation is CASVPSGAYNEQFF.

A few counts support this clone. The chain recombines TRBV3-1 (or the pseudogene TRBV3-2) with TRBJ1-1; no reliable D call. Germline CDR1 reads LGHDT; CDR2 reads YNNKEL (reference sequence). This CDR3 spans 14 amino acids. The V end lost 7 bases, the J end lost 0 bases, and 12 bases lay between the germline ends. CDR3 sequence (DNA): TGTGCCAGCACCCCACCGGGGATGAACACTGAAGCTTTCTTT. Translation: CASTPPGMNTEAFF.

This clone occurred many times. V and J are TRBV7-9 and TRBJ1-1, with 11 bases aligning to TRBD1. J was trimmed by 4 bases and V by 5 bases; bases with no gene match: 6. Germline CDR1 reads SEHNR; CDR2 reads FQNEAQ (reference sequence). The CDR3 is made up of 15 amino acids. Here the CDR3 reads CASSQRTGGFTEAFF. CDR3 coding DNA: TGTGCCAGCAGCCAACGGACAGGGGGCTTCACTGAAGCTTTCTTT.

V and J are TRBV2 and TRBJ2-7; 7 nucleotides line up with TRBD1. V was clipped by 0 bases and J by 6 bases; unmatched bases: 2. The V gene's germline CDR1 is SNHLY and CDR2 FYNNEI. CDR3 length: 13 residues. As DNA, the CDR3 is TGTGCCAGCAGTGAAGCCAGGGGGACCGAGCAGTACTTC. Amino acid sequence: CASSEARGTEQYF.

This CDR3 is CASSQEGLAGETQYF. The DNA for the CDR3 is TGCGCCAGCAGCCAAGAGGGACTAGCCGGAGAGACCCAGTACTTC. The J gene is TRBJ2-5, the V gene TRBV4-1; 9 positions match TRBD2. Germline V CDR1 and CDR2: MGHRA, YSYEKL. V dropped 0 bases and J dropped 4; count of bases not matched to a gene: 3. CDR3 length equals 15 residues.

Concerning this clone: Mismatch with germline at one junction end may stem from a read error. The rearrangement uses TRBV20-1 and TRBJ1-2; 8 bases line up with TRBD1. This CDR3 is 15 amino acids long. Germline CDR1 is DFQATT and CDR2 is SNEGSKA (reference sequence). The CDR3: CSASQGARSPYDYTF. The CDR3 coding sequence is TGCAGTGCTAGTCAGGGGGCGCGTTCTCCCTATGACTACACCTTC.